The T cell receptor beta chain under discussion was sequenced for a study of blood T cell repertoires in COVID-19. Overall study context: Some COVID-19 samples were acute and others convalescent; all came from the United States, Italy and Spain.

The cohort comprised adults aged 18 to 89 years residing in approximately 22 US areas. Two consecutive negative NP/OP PCR tests, clearance, or resolved symptoms defined Cohort 3 recovery. In the authors' workflow: Using reference gene primer amplification, nucleated cell counts were estimated. TCRdb's table, derived via immunoSEQ multiplex PCR, lists solely in-frame clones and lacks some. V, J and clone size reflect that table, while D and trimming were determined from the DNA. The sample carries approximately 390,000 clones, about 87% recorded once. The CDR3 consists of 14 residues. The germline CDR1 and CDR2 sequences are LNHDA and SQIVND (reference sequence). V gave up 6 bases and J gave up 0 bases, with 11 bases separating them.

The chain is built from TRBV19 and TRBJ1-1, with unresolved D. This clonotype originated in a woman between 45 and 65 years old who had recovered from COVID-19. The sample was PBMCs or T cells enriched from blood (not recorded which). The CDR3, as DNA: TGTGCCAGTAGCGATGACACTTTGAACACTGAAGCTTTCTTT. It specifies CASSDDTLNTEAFF.